The present T cell receptor (beta chain) was sequenced within a study of human T cells and chemical hapten exposure. TCRdb analysed the RACE reads with MiXCR anew, one entry per CDR3 protein. The sample has more than 150,000 distinct CDR3 sequences; roughly 15% are singletons. Time point in this sample: patch test 1, 2 weeks after DPC sensitization. Treatment noted: therapeutic diphenylcyclopropenone sensitization with weekly scalp DPC. Germline V gene sequence: CDR1 SGDLS, CDR2 YYNGEE. The CDR3 has 12 residues. Deletions cut 2 bases from V and 8 bases from J, with 10 bases between. The sequence derives from a woman in her 30s with alopecia areata. Some clones in this sample may be carry-over from other donors' samples. The sequences come from whole blood, collected in connection with sensitization to the hapten diphenylcyclopropenone (DPC). J is TRBJ1-2 and V is TRBV9; D unclear. The chain's CDR3 is CASSVSNEGYTF. CDR3 DNA: TGTGCCAGCAGCGTTTCGAATGAGGGCTACACCTTC.